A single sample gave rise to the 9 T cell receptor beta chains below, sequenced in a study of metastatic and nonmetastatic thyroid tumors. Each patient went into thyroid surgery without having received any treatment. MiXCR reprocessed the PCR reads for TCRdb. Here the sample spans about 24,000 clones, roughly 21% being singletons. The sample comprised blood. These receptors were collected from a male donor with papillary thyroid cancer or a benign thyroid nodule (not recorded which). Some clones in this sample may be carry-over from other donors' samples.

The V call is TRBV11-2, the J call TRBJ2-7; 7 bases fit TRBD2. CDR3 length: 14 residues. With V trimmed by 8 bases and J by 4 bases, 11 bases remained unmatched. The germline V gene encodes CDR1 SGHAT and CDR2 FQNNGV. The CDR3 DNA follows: TGTGCCAGCTTGCTAGGGAGGGGCAGATACGAGCAGTACTTC. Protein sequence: CASLLGRGRYEQYF. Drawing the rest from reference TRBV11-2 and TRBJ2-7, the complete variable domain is EAGVAQSPRYKIIEKRQSVAFWCNPISGHATLYWYQQILGQGPKLLIQFQNNGVVDDSQLPKDRFSAERLKGVDSTLKIQPAKLEDSAVYLCASLLGRGRYEQYFGPGTRLTVT.

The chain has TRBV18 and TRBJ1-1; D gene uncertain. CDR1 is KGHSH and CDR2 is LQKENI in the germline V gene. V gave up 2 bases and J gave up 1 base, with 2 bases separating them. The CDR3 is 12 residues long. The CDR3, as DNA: TGTGCCAGCTCACCAGGGAACACTGAAGCTTTCTTT. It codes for CASSPGNTEAFF. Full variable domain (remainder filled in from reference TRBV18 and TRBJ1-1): NAGVMQNPRHLVRRRGQEARLRCSPMKGHSHVYWYRQLPEEGLKFMVYLQKENIIDESGMPKERFSAEFPKEGPSILRIQQVVRGDSAAYFCASSPGNTEAFFGQGTRLTVV.

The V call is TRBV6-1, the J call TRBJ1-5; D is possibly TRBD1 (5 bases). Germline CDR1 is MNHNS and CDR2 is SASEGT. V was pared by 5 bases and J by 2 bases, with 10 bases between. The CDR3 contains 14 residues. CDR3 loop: CASSPGGGNQPQHF. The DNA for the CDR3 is TGTGCCAGCAGTCCCGGGGGGGGCAATCAGCCCCAGCATTTT.

CDR3 loop: CASSSTPGHYGYTF. DNA for the CDR3: TGTGCCAGCAGCTCAACCCCCGGGCACTATGGCTACACCTTC. The chain recombines TRBV6-1 with TRBJ1-2; D is uncertain. CDR1 MNHNS and CDR2 SASEGT come from the germline V gene. The CDR3 has 14 amino acids. Deletions cut 6 bases from V and 3 bases from J, with 14 bases between.

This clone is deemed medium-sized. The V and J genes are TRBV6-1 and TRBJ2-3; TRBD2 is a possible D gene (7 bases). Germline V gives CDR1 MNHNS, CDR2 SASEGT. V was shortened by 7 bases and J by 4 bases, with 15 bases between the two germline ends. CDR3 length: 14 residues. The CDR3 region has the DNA TGTGCCAGCACCGTAGGGGGGGGCGCAGATACGCAGTATTTT. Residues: CASTVGGGADTQYF.

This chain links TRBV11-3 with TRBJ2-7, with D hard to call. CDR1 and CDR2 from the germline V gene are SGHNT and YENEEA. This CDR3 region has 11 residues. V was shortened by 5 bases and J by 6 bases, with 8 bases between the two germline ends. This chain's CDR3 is CASSLQREQYF. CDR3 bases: TGTGCCAGCAGCCTACAACGCGAGCAGTACTTC.

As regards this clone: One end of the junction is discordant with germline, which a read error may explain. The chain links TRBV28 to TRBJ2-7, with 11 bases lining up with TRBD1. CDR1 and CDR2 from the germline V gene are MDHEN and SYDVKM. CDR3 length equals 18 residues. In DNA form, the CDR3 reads TGTGCCAGCAGTTTACCCGGGACAGGGGGTGGGGGCTTCTACGGGCAGTACTTC. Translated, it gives CASSLPGTGGGGFYGQYF. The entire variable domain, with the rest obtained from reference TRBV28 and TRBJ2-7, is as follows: DVKVTQSSRYLVKRTGEKVFLECVQDMDHENMFWYRQDPGLGLRLIYFSYDVKMKEKGDIPEGYSVSREKKERFSLILESASTNQTSMYLCASSLPGTGGGGFYGQYFGPGTRLTVT.

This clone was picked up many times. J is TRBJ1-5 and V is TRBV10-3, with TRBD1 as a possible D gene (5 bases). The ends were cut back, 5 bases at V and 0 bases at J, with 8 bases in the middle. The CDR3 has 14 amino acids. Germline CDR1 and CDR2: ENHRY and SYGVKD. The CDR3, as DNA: TGTGCCATCAGTCAGACAGATAGCAATCAGCCCCAGCATTTT. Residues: CAISQTDSNQPQHF.

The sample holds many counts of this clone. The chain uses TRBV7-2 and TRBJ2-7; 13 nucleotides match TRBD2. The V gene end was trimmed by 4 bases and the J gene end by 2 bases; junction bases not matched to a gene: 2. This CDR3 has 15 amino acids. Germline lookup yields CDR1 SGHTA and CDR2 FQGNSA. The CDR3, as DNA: TGTGCCAGCAGCTGGACTAGCGGGAGTCCCTACGAGCAGTACTTC. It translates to CASSWTSGSPYEQYF.